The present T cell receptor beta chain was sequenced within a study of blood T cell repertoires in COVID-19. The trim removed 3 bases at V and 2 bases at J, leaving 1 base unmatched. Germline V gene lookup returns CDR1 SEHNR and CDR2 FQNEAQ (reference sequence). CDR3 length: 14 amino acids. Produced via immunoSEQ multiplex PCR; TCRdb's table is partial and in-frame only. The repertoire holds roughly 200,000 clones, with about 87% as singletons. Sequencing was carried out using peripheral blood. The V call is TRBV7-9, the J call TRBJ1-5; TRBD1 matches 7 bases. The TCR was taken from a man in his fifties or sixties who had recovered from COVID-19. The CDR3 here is CASSLTGRNQPQHF. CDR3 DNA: TGTGCCAGCAGCTTGACAGGGCGCAATCAGCCCCAGCATTTT. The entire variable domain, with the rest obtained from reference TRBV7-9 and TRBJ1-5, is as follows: DTGVSQNPRHKITKRGQNVTFRCDPISEHNRLYWYRQTLGQGPEFLTYFQNEAQLEKSRLLSDRFSAERPKGSFSTLEIQRTEQGDSAMYLCASSLTGRNQPQHFGDGTRLSIL.